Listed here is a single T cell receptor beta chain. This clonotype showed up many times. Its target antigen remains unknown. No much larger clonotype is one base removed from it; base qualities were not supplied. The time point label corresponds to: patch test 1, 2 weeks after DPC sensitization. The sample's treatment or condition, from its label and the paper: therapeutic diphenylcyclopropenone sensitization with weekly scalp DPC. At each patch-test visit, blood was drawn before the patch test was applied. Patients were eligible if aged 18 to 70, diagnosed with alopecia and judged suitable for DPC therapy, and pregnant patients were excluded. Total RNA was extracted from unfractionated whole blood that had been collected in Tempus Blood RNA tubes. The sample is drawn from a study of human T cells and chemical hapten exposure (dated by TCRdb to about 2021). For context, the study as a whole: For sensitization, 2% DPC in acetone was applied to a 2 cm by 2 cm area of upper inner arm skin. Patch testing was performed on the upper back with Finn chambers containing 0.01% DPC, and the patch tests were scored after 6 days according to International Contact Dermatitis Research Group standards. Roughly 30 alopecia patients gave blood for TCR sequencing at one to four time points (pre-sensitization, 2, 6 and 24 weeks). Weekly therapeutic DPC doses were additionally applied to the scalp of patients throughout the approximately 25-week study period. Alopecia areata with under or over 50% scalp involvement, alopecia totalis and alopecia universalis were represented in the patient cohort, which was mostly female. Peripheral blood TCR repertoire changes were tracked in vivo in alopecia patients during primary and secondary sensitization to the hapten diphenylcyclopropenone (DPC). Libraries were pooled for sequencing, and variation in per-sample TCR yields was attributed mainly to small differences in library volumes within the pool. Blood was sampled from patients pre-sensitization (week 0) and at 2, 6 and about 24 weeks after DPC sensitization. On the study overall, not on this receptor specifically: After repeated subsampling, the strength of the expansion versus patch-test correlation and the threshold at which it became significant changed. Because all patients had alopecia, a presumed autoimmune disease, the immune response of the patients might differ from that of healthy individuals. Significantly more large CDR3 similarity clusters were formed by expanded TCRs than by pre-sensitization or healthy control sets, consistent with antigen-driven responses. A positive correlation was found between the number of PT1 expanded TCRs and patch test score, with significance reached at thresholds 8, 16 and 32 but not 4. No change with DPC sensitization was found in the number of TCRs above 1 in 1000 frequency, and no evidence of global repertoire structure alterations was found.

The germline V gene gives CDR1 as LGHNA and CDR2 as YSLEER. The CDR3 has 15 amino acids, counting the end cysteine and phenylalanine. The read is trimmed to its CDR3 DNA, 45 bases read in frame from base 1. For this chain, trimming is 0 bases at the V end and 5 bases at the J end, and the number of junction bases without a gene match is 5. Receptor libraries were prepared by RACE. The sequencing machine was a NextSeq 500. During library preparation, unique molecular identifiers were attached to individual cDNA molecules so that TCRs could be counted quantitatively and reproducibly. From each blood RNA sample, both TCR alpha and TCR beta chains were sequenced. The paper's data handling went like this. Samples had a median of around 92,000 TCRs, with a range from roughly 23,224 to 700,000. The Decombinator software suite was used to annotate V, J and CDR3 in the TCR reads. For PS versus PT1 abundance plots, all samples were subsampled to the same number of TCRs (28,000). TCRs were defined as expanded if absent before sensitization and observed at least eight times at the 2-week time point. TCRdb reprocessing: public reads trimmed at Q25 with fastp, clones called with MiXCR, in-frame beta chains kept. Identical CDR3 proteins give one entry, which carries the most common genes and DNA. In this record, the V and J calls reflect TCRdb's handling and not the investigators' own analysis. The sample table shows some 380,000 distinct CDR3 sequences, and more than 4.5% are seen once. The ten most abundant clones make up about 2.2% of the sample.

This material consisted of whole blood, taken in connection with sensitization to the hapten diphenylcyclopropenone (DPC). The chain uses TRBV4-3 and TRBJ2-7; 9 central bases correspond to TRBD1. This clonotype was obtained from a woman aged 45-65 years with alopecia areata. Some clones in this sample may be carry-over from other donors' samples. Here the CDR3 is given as CASSQEDRGFDEQYF. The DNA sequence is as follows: TGCGCCAGCAGCCAAGAGGACAGGGGATTCGACGAGCAGTACTTC.